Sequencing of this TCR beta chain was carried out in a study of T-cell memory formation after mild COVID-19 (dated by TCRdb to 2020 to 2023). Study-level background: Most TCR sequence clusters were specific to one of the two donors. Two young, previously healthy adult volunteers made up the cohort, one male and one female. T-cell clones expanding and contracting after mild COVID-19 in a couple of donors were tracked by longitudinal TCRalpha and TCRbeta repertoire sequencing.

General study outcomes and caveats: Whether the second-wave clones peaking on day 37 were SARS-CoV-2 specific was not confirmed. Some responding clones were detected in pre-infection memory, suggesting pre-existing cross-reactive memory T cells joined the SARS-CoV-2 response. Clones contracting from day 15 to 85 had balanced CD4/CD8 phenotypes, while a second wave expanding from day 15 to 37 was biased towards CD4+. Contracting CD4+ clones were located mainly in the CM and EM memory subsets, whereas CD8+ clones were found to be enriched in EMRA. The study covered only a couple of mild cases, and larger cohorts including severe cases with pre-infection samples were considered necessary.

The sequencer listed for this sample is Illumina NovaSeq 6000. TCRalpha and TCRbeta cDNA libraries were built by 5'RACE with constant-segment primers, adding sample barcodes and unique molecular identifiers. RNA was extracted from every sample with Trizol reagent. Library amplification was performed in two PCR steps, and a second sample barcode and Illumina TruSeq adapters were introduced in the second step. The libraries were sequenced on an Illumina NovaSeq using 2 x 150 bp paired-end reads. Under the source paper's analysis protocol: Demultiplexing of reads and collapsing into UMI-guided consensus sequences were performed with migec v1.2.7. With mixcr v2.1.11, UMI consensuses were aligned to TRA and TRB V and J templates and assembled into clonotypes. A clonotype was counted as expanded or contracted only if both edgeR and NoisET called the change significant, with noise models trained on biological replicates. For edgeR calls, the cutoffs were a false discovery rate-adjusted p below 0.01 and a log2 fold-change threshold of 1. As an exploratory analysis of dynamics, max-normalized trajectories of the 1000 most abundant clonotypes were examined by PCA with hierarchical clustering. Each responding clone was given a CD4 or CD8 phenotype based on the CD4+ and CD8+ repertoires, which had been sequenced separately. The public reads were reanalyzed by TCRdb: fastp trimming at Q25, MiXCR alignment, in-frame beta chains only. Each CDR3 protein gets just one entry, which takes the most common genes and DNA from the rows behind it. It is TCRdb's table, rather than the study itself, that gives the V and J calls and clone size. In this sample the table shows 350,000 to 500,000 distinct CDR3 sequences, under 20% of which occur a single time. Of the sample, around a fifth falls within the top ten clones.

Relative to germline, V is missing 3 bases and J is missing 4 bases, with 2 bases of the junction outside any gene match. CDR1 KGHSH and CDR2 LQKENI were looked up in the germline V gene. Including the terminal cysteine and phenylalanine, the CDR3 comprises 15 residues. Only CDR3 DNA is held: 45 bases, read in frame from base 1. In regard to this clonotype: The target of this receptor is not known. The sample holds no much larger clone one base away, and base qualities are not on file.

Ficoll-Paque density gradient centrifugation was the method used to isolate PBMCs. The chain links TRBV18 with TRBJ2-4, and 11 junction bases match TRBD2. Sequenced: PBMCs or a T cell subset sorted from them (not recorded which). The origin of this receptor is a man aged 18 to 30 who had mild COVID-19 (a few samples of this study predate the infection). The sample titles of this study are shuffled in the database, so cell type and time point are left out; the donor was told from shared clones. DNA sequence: TGTGCCAGCTCACCGTTAGCGGGGGGGAAAAACATTCAGTACTTC. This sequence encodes CASSPLAGGKNIQYF.